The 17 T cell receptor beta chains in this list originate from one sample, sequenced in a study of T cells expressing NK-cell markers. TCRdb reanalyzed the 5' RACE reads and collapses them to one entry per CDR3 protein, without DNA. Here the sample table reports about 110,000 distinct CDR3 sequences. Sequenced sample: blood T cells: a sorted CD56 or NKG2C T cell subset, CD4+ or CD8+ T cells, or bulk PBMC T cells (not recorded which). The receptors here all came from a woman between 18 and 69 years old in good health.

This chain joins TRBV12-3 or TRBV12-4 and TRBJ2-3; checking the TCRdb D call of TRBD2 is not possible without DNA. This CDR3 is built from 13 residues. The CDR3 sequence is CASSGPLTDTQYF.

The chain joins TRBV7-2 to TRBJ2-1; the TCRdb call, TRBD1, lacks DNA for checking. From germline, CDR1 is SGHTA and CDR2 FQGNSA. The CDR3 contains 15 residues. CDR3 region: CASSWGYGAGNEQFF.

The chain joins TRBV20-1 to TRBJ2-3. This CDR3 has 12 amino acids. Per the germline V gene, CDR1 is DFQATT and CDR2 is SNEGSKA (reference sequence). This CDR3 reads CSARASTDTQYF.

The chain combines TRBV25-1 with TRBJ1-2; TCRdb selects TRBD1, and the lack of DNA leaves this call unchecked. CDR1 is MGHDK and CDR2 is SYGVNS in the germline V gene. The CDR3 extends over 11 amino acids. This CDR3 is CASSESGGYTF.

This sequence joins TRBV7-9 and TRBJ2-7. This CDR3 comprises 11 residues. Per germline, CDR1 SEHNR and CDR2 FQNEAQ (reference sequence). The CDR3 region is CASSLSYEQYF.

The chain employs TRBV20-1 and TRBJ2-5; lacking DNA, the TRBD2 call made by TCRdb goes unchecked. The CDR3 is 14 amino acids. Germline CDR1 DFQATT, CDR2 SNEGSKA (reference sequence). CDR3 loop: CSATSGTSGETQYF.

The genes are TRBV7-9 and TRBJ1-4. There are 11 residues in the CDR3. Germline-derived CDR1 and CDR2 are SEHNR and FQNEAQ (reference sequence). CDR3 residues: CASSSPPPVFF. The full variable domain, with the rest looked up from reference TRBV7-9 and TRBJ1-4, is DTGVSQNPRHKITKRGQNVTFRCDPISEHNRLYWYRQTLGQGPEFLTYFQNEAQLEKSRLLSDRFSAERPKGSFSTLEIQRTEQGDSAMYLCASSSPPPVFFGSGTQLSVL.

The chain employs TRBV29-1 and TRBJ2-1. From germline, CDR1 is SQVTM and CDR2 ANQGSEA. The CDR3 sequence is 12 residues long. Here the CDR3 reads CSVDGNINEQFF.

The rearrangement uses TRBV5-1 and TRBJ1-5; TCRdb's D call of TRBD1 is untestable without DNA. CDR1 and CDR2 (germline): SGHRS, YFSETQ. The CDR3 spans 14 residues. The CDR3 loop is CASSFGGTNQPQHF.

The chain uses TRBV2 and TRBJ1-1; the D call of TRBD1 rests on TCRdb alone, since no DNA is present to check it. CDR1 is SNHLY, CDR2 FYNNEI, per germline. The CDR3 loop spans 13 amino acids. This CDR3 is CASSGQGRGEAFF. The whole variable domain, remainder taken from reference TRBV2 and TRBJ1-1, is EPEVTQTPSHQVTQMGQEVILRCVPISNHLYFYWYRQILGQKVEFLVSFYNNEISEKSEIFDDQFSVERPDGSNFTLKIRSTKLEDSAMYFCASSGQGRGEAFFGQGTRLTVV.

The CDR3 here is CASSTTEQNIQYF. The V and J genes are TRBV27 and TRBJ2-4. The V gene's germline CDR1 is MNHEY and CDR2 SMNVEV (reference sequence). The CDR3 is 13 residues long.

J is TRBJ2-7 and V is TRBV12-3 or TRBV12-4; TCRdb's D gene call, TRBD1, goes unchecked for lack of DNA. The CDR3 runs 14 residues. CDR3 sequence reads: CASSNRGLLAEQYF.

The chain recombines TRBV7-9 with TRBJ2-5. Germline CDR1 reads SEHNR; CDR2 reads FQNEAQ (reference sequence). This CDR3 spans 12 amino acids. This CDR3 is CASSTLLETQYF.

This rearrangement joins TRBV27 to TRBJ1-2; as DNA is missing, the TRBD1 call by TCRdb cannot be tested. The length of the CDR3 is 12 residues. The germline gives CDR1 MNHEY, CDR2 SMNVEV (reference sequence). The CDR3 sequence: CASGPAGYGYTF.

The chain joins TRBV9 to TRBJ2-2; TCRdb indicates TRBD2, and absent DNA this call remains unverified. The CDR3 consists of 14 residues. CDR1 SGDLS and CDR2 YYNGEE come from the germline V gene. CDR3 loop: CASSFEGSTGELFF.

CDR3 sequence reads: CASSLMRQPNSNQPQHF. The chain recombines TRBV28 with TRBJ1-5. In germline, CDR1 is MDHEN, CDR2 SYDVKM. The CDR3 covers 17 residues.

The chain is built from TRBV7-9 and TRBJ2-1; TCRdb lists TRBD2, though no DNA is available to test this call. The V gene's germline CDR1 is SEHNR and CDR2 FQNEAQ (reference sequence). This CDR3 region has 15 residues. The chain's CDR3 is CASSFTSGGDNEQFF.